This T cell receptor beta chain originates from a study of OX40 agonist ivuxolimab in advanced cancers. This clone came up once. TCRdb's copy holds only in-frame clones and misses some; the assay was immunoSEQ multiplex PCR. The sample has some 77,000 clones, approximately 90% seen once; the top ten hold around 4.9%. The CDR3 has 12 residues. Germline CDR1 MNHNS, CDR2 SASEGT. Trimming stripped 8 bases from V and 10 bases from J, with 17 bases between. Sequencing was performed on CD4+ or CD8+ T cells sorted from blood, taken in a trial of the OX40 agonist ivuxolimab. The chain employs TRBV6-1 and TRBJ1-2; D not certain. The TCR comes from an adult with an advanced solid tumor such as melanoma, head and neck, liver or kidney cancer. The CDR3 is CASPKGLGTYTF. CDR3 DNA: TGTGCCAGCCCAAAAGGTCTGGGAACCTACACCTTC.